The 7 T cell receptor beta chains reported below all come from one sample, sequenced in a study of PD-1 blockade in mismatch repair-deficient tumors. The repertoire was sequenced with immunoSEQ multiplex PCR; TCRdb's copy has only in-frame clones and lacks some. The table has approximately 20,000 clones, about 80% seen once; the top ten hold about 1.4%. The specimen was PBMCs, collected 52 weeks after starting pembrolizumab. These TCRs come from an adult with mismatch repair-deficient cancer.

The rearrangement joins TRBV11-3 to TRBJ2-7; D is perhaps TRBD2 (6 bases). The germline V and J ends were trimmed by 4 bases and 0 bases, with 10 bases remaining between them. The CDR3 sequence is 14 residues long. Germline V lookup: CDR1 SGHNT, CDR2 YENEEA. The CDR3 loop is CASSSVGSSYEQYF. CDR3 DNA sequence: TGTGCCAGCAGCTCGGTCGGGAGCTCCTACGAGCAGTACTTC.

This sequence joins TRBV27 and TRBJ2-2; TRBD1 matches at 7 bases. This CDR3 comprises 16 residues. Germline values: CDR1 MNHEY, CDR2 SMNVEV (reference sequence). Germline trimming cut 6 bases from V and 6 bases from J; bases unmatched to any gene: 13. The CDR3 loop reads CASRNTGVGFAGELFF. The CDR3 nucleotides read TGTGCCAGCAGGAATACAGGGGTAGGTTTCGCCGGGGAGCTGTTTTTT.

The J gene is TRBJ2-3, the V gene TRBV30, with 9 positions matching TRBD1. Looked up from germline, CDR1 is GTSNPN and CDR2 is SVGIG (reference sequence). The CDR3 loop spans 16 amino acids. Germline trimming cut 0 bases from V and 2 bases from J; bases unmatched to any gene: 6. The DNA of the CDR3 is TGTGCCTGGAGTGTAAAGGGACAGGGATCCACAGATACGCAGTATTTT. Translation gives CAWSVKGQGSTDTQYF.

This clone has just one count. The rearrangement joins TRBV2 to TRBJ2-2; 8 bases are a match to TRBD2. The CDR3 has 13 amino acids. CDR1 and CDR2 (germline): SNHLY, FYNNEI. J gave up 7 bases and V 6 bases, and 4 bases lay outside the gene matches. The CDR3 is CASRAGVSGELFF. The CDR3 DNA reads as TGTGCCAGCAGAGCGGGAGTGAGCGGGGAGCTGTTTTTT.

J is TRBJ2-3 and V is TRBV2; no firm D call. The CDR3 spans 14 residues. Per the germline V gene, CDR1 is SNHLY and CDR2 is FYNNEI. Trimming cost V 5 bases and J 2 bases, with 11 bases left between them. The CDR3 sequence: CASSLLSNTDTQYF. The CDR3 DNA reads TGTGCCAGCAGTCTACTATCGAACACAGATACGCAGTATTTT.

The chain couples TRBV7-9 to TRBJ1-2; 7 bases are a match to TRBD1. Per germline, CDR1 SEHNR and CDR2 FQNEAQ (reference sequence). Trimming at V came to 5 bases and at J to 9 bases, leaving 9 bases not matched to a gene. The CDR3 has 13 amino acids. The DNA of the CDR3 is TGTGCCAGCAGCACTCGGACAGGACCCCGCTACACCTTC. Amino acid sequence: CASSTRTGPRYTF.

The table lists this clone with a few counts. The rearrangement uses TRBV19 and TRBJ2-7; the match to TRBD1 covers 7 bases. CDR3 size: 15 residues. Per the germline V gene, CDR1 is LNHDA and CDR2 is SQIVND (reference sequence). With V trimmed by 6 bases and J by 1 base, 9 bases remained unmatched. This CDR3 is CASRMGQLESYEQYF. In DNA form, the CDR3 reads TGTGCCAGTAGGATGGGACAGCTAGAATCCTACGAGCAGTACTTC.